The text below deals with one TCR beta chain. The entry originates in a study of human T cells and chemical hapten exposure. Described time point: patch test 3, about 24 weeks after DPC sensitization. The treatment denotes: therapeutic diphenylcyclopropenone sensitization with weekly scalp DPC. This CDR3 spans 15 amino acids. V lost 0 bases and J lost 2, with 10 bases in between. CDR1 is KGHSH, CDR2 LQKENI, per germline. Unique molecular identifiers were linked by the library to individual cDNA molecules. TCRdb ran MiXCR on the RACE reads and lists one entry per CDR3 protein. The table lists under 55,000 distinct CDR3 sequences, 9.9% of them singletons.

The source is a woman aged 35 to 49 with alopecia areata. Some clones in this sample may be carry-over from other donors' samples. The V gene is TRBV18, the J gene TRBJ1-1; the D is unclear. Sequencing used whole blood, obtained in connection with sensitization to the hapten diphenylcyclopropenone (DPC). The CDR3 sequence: CASSPPGSSNTEAFF. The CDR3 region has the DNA TGTGCCAGCTCACCACCAGGATCTTCCAACACTGAAGCTTTCTTT.